The rows below give T cell receptor beta chains drawn from one sample of a study of siplizumab effects on memory and regulatory T cells. Profiled with immunoSEQ multiplex PCR; TCRdb holds only in-frame clones, not every one. The sample has about 120,000 clones; 93% are singletons. The specimen sequenced was non-Treg CD4+ T cells sorted from blood. The receptors were sampled from a human donor in good health. CDR3s include the opening cysteine and the closing phenylalanine or tryptophan. A D gene is named only where the DNA matches it firmly. A row's size may be missing; if present it is once, few, many or a size class.

clone_size,j_call,d_call,v_call,cdr3_aa,cdr3_nt
.,TRBJ2-5,.,TRBV7-2,CASSSPGRGEETQYF,TGTGCCAGCAGCTCCCCCGGGCGGGGCGAAGAGACCCAGTACTTC
.,TRBJ2-2,.,TRBV7-2,CASSLLNTGELFF,TGTGCCAGCAGCTTGCTGAACACCGGGGAGCTGTTTTTT
.,TRBJ2-3,TRBD1,TRBV10-3,CATGQVTDTQYF,TGTGCCACCGGACAGGTCACAGATACGCAGTATTTT
.,TRBJ2-7,TRBD1,TRBV28,CASSLTGLSYEQYF,TGTGCCAGCAGTTTGACAGGGCTTTCCTACGAGCAGTACTTC
.,TRBJ1-2,.,TRBV18,CASSPGENYGYTF,TGTGCCAGCTCACCGGGCGAAAACTATGGCTACACCTTC
.,TRBJ1-3,.,TRBV30,CAWSVRRPSGNTIYF,TGTGCCTGGAGTGTACGCAGGCCCTCTGGAAACACCATATATTTT
.,TRBJ2-2,.,TRBV5-1,CASSLDPTGELFF,TGCGCCAGCAGCTTGGATCCCACCGGGGAGCTGTTTTTT
.,TRBJ2-3,.,TRBV13,CASSFRTTQAPTDTQYF,TGTGCCAGCAGCTTTCGGACGACTCAAGCTCCCACAGATACGCAGTATTTT
.,TRBJ1-5,TRBD1,TRBV6-4,CASSETGTGTPQHF,TGTGCCAGCAGTGAAACCGGGACAGGGACGCCCCAGCATTTT
once,TRBJ1-3,.,TRBV7-2,CASSFMGSGNTIYF,TGTGCCAGCAGTTTCATGGGATCAGGAAACACCATATATTTT
.,TRBJ2-1,.,TRBV18,CASSLNEQFF,TGTGCCAGCTCCCTCAATGAGCAGTTCTTC
.,TRBJ2-1,.,TRBV9,CASSVEGSGSYNEQFF,TGTGCCAGCAGCGTAGAGGGCAGCGGCTCCTACAATGAGCAGTTCTTC
.,TRBJ1-3,.,TRBV18,CASSQGSGNTIYF,TGTGCCAGCTCACAAGGTTCTGGAAACACCATATATTTT
.,TRBJ1-1,.,TRBV5-6,CASSPVIGEAFF,TGTGCCAGCAGTCCGGTAATCGGTGAAGCTTTCTTT
.,TRBJ1-1,.,TRBV7-9,CASSLKVTGMNTEAFF,TGTGCCAGCAGCTTAAAGGTCACAGGTATGAACACTGAAGCTTTCTTT
.,TRBJ1-2,.,TRBV30,CAWSGGGVGGYTF,TGTGCCTGGTCCGGAGGGGGGGTAGGAGGCTACACCTTC
.,TRBJ2-7,.,TRBV11-2,CASSLEWLGEQYF,TGTGCCAGCAGCTTAGAGTGGCTCGGCGAGCAGTACTTC
.,TRBJ1-6,TRBD1,TRBV9,CASSVGETGGSPLHF,TGTGCCAGCAGCGTAGGTGAGACAGGGGGTTCACCCCTCCACTTT
.,TRBJ2-5,.,TRBV27,CASSAKGGAAGRQETQYF,TGTGCCAGCAGCGCGAAGGGCGGTGCGGCGGGGCGCCAAGAGACCCAGTACTTC
.,TRBJ2-7,.,TRBV9,CASSVEGSEQYF,TGTGCCAGCAGCGTAGAGGGGAGCGAGCAGTACTTC
once,TRBJ2-5,.,TRBV12-5,CASSDRAGVQETQYF,TGTGCTAGTAGTGACAGGGCGGGAGTCCAAGAGACCCAGTACTTC
.,TRBJ2-7,.,TRBV2,CASRALGEQYF,TGTGCCAGCAGGGCCCTGGGCGAGCAGTACTTC
.,TRBJ2-7,TRBD1,TRBV2,CASSSTGSTSYEQYF,TGTGCCAGCAGTTCGACAGGGTCGACCTCCTACGAGCAGTACTTC
.,TRBJ2-7,.,TRBV28,CASSFRGEQYF,TGTGCCAGCAGTTTCCGTGGCGAGCAGTACTTC
.,TRBJ1-2,.,TRBV9,CASSVAGTANYGYTF,TGTGCCAGCAGCGTAGCCGGGACGGCTAACTATGGCTACACCTTC
.,TRBJ1-6,.,TRBV7-2,CASSLVGGPSPLHF,TGTGCCAGCAGCTTAGTCGGAGGGCCTTCACCCCTCCACTTT
.,TRBJ1-6,TRBD1,TRBV7-2,CASRQGASPLHF,TGTGCCAGCCGACAGGGGGCTTCACCCCTCCACTTT
.,TRBJ2-1,.,TRBV7-3,CASSLRPSYNEQFF,TGTGCCAGCAGCTTACGCCCTTCCTACAATGAGCAGTTCTTC
.,TRBJ2-7,.,TRBV25-1,CASSERTGNEQYF,TGTGCCAGCAGCGAACGGACGGGTAACGAGCAGTACTTC
.,TRBJ2-7,.,TRBV15,CATSRAAGNLREQYF,TGTGCCACCAGCAGAGCCGCAGGGAACCTTAGAGAGCAGTACTTC
.,TRBJ2-7,TRBD1,TRBV12-5,CASGHDRGASYEQYF,TGTGCTAGTGGCCACGACAGGGGGGCCTCCTACGAGCAGTACTTC
.,TRBJ2-1,TRBD2,TRBV5-1,CASSPRAGGPLNEQFF,TGCGCCAGCAGCCCCCGAGCGGGGGGGCCACTCAATGAGCAGTTCTTC
.,TRBJ1-1,TRBD1,TRBV10-3,CAISDSPQGGGTEAFF,TGTGCCATCAGTGACTCCCCCCAGGGGGGCGGCACTGAAGCTTTCTTT
.,TRBJ2-1,TRBD2,TRBV2,CASLRASGYNEQFF,TGTGCCAGTCTTCGGGCTAGCGGGTACAATGAGCAGTTCTTC
.,TRBJ2-3,.,TRBV5-1,CASSFQGYTDTQYF,TGCGCCAGCAGCTTCCAGGGTTACACAGATACGCAGTATTTT
once,TRBJ2-3,.,TRBV28,CASRWGSTDTQYF,TGTGCCAGCAGGTGGGGGAGCACAGATACGCAGTATTTT
.,TRBJ2-7,TRBD1,TRBV7-2,CASSLIGTVSYEQYF,TGTGCCAGCAGCTTAATCGGGACAGTCTCCTACGAGCAGTACTTC
.,TRBJ2-1,TRBD2,TRBV19,CASQDRGGQFF,TGTGCCAGCCAAGACCGGGGGGGCCAGTTCTTC
.,TRBJ1-4,.,TRBV6-1,CASSATNEKLFF,TGTGCCAGCAGCGCAACTAATGAAAAACTGTTTTTT
.,TRBJ1-2,TRBD1,TRBV30,CAWRDRGGYGYTF,TGTGCCTGGAGGGACAGGGGGGGGTATGGCTACACCTTC
.,TRBJ2-1,.,TRBV6-5,CASSYGGVFYNEQFF,TGTGCCAGCAGTTACGGCGGGGTCTTCTACAATGAGCAGTTCTTC
.,TRBJ2-6,.,TRBV28,CASSEVNRVLTF,TGTGCCAGCTCCGAGGTAAATCGCGTCCTGACTTTC
.,TRBJ2-3,.,TRBV27,CASSIQGPDTDTQYF,TGTGCCAGCAGTATCCAGGGCCCCGACACAGATACGCAGTATTTT
.,TRBJ1-5,TRBD1,TRBV6-5,CASSLRGQSNQPQHF,TGTGCCAGCAGCTTAAGGGGACAGTCAAATCAGCCCCAGCATTTT
.,TRBJ1-1,TRBD1,TRBV7-2,CASSLGAGGRTEAFF,TGTGCCAGCAGCTTAGGGGCAGGGGGAAGGACTGAAGCTTTCTTT
.,TRBJ1-4,.,TRBV14,CASSTSRDLLATNEKLFF,TGTGCCAGCTCCACGAGTAGGGACTTACTTGCAACTAATGAAAAACTGTTTTTT
.,TRBJ2-7,.,TRBV27,CASIDTHGTYEQYF,TGTGCCAGCATTGACACCCATGGTACCTACGAGCAGTACTTC
.,TRBJ1-3,TRBD1,TRBV2,CASSDSYDTSGGAGNTIYF,TGTGCCAGCAGTGACTCGTACGATACTTCAGGGGGCGCAGGAAACACCATATATTTT
.,TRBJ1-4,.,TRBV30,CAWSPGALEKLFF,TGTGCCTGGAGTCCGGGGGCACTTGAAAAACTGTTTTTT
.,TRBJ1-3,TRBD1,TRBV18,CASSPGQGPGNTIYF,TGTGCCAGCTCACCCGGACAGGGCCCTGGAAACACCATATATTTT